This section outlines one T cell receptor beta chain sequence together with its context. V was clipped by 3 bases and J by 0 bases; unmatched bases: 4. Germline CDR1 SEHNR, CDR2 FQNEAQ (reference sequence). The CDR3 is 15 residues long. These data originate in a study of cytomegalovirus exposure and HLA in healthy donors. Primers included in the PCR were 60 Vbeta and 13 Jbeta primers. The protocol was immunoSEQ multiplex PCR, while the TCRdb copy is restricted to in-frame clones and leaves out a portion. The sample comprises 150,000 or so clones, approximately 80% of which are singletons, and around 6.6% rests with the top ten.

Sequencing input: PBMCs. The sequence came from a male donor in good health and CMV-seropositive. The chain carries TRBV7-9 and TRBJ2-7; 8 bases map to TRBD1. CDR3 amino acids: CASSFGDRRSYEQYF. As DNA, the CDR3 is TGTGCCAGCAGCTTTGGGGACAGGCGCTCCTACGAGCAGTACTTC.